The following is a T cell receptor (beta chain) sequence with its context. There is no known antigen for this receptor. One base away there is no much larger clone; base qualities are not given. The source of the sample is a study of cytomegalovirus exposure and HLA in healthy donors (dated by TCRdb to about 2017). Context from the whole study: According to a later analysis, the 120 or so validation repertoires were produced on the same platform as the roughly 600 repertoires of the first cohort. The study aimed to test whether cataloging public T cell receptors could reveal signatures of past pathogen exposure. A separate validation cohort of roughly 120 different subjects was used in addition to the roughly 640-subject first cohort. To predict cytomegalovirus infection status, the study brought together high-throughput TCR immunosequencing, statistical association of individual TCRs with disease status, and machine learning.

General findings and caveats noted by the study authors: In both the original and validation cohorts, the classifier was reported to diagnose cytomegalovirus status with high specificity and sensitivity. The study listed 150 to 200 TCR beta chains as associated with cytomegalovirus. A few of the identified cytomegalovirus-associated TCR beta chains were confirmed in vitro to be specific for cytomegalovirus antigens. A later analysis lacked HLA typing for the validation cohort, so it scored co-occurrence in that cohort across all 120 or so repertoires. The authors suggested that the approach could potentially be extended to other disease states and immunological phenotypes. A later analysis found that TCRs clustered in the first cohort also tended to co-occur in the 130 or so validation repertoires, with 94% of cluster scores above 0. Most TCR sequences were seen in very few donors, while some public TCRs were found in many individuals.

Library method: the immunoSEQ multiplex PCR assay. Under the source paper's analysis protocol: A statistical classification framework was developed to diagnose cytomegalovirus status using the catalog of TCR beta chain sequences. The source is immuneACCESS, and TCRdb retained only in-frame sequences with V and J called. Part of the clones is not carried over; for the studies checked, unresolved V genes explain less than half of this, and the remainder is unexplained. The D gene and trimming were derived from the DNA, and the V and J assignments and clone size from that table. Present in this sample are more than 250,000 clones, 80% to 90% of which were seen just once. The top ten hold 0.7% to 0.85% of the sample. Sequences MNHEY (CDR1) and SMNVEV (CDR2) are obtained from the germline V gene (reference sequence). The germline V end is reduced by 7 bases and the J end by 4 bases; junction bases left unmatched: 6. The CDR3 covers 14 residues, taking in both the cysteine and the phenylalanine. Only the CDR3 part of the read is kept: 42 bases, read in frame from the first base.

The donors were included in the validation cohort of roughly 130 subjects, a group kept apart from the roughly 670-subject first cohort. This clonotype originated in a woman aged 18-29 years in good health and CMV-seronegative. Material for sequencing was PBMCs. This sequence uses TRBV27 and TRBJ2-5, with 10 middle bases fitting TRBD2. The nucleotides are TGTGCCAGCAAGCCTAGCGGGAGCAGAGAGACCCAGTACTTC. This gives the protein CASKPSGSRETQYF.